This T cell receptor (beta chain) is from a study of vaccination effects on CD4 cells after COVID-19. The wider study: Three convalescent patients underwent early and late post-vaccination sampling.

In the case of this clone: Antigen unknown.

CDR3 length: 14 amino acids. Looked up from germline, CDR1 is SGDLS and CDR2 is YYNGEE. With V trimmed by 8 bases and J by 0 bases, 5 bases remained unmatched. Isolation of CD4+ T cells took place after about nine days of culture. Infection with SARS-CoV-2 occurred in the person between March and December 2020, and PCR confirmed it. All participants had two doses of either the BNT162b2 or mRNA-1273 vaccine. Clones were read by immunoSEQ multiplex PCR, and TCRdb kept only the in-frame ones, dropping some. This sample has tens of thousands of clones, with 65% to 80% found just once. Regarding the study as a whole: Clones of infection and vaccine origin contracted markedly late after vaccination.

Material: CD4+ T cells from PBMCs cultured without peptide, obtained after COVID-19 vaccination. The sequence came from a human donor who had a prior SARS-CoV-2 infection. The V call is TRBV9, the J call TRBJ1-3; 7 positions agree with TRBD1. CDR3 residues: CASGTVGSGNTIYF. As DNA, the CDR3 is TGTGCCAGTGGGACAGTTGGCTCTGGAAACACCATATATTTT.